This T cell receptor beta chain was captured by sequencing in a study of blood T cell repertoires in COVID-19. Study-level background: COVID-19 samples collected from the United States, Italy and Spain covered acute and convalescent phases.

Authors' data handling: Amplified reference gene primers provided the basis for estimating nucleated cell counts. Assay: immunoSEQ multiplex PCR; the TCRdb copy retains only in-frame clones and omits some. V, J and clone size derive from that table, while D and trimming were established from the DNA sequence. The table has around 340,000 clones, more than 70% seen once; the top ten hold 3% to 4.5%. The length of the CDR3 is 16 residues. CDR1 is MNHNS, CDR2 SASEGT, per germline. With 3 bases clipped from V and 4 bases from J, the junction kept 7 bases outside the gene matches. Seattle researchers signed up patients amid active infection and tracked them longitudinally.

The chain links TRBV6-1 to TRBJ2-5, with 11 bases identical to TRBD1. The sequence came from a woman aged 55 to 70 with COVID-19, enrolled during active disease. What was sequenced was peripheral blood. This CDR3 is CASSDFRDRGGETQYF. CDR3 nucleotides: TGTGCCAGCAGTGACTTCCGGGACAGGGGGGGAGAGACCCAGTACTTC.